This record looks at one T cell receptor (beta chain) sequence and its context. This sample is drawn from a study of blood T cell repertoires in COVID-19. Background on the study: Sites in the United States, Italy and Spain provided acute and convalescent COVID-19 samples. PBMCs, B-cell-depleted T cells, or T cells were the source of the cDNA or gDNA that made up the material.

Trimming took off 1 base at V and 3 bases at J, with 16 bases between the two ends. This CDR3 has 16 residues. CDR1 and CDR2 (germline): MDHEN, SYDVKM. Clones were read by immunoSEQ multiplex PCR, and TCRdb kept only the in-frame ones, dropping some. The sample has approximately 240,000 clones, nearly 90% seen once. V is TRBV28 and J is TRBJ2-7; maybe TRBD1 (6 bases). The specimen was peripheral blood. This clonotype originated in a woman aged 40 to 50 who had recovered from COVID-19. The CDR3 region is CASSLYGQGMVYEQYF. CDR3 in DNA: TGTGCCAGCAGTTTATACGGGCAGGGGATGGTCTACGAGCAGTACTTC.